The 17 T cell receptor beta chains below were found in one sample sequenced in a study of CD8+ T cells in alopecia areata. After isolation, RNA underwent reverse transcription to generate cDNA as the sequencing template. Only in-frame clones appear in the TCRdb table, and some are missing; sequencing was by immunoSEQ multiplex PCR. Of over 85,000 clones in the sample, around 44% are singletons; the top ten hold around 0.8%. Sequenced sample: CD4+ T cells sorted from blood. The receptor source for this set is a human donor with alopecia areata.

This clone has just a few counts. This rearrangement joins TRBV29-1 to TRBJ2-3; D is possibly TRBD2 (6 bases). Germline lookup yields CDR1 SQVTM and CDR2 ANQGSEA. The V end lost 8 bases, the J end lost 2 bases, and 14 bases lay between the germline ends. CDR3 length equals 13 residues. CDR3 DNA sequence: TGCAGCTCGGGGGAGATGATCACAGATACGCAGTATTTT. Translated, it gives CSSGEMITDTQYF.

V is TRBV29-1 and J is TRBJ2-3; D is perhaps TRBD1 (6 bases). Trimming shortened V by 7 bases and J by 1 base, and 9 bases separated the two germline ends. The CDR3 spans 12 residues. Germline V gene data show CDR1 as SQVTM and CDR2 as ANQGSEA. The CDR3 DNA reads as TGCAGCGCATCAGGGGGCACAGATACGCAGTATTTT. Translated, it gives CSASGGTDTQYF.

In regard to this clone: Other nucleotide sequences from this sample produce the same CDR3. The chain couples TRBV29-1 to TRBJ2-5; possible D gene TRBD1, 5 bases. Germline V lookup: CDR1 SQVTM, CDR2 ANQGSEA. The CDR3 runs to 14 residues. The ends were cut back, 1 base at V and 4 bases at J, with 13 bases in the middle. The CDR3, as DNA: TGCAGCGTTGAAGGGGGTGGGGCAGTAGAGACCCAGTACTTC. Amino acids: CSVEGGGAVETQYF.

The chain carries TRBV7-9 and TRBJ2-1; 10 bases map to TRBD2. V gave up 7 bases and J gave up 13 bases; unmatched junction bases: 13. The germline V gene has CDR1 SEHNR and CDR2 FQNEAQ (reference sequence). The CDR3 contains 14 residues. CDR3 nucleotide sequence: TGTGCCAGCACCGAATTCTCTAGCGGGAGTGAACAGTTCTTC. Protein: CASTEFSSGSEQFF.

This clone was seen a few times. The J gene is TRBJ2-1, the V gene TRBV5-1, with 7 bases lining up with TRBD1. CDR1 SGHRS and CDR2 YFSETQ come from the germline V gene. This CDR3 has 15 residues. Trimming at V came to 6 bases and at J to 1 base, leaving 7 bases not matched to a gene. The CDR3, as DNA: TGCGCCAGCACGCGACAGGGCTATTCCTACAATGAGCAGTTCTTC. Amino acid sequence: CASTRQGYSYNEQFF.

The V and J genes are TRBV29-1 and TRBJ2-2; tentatively, D is TRBD1 (6 bases). This CDR3 is 14 amino acids long. The germline V gene has CDR1 SQVTM and CDR2 ANQGSEA. V shed 4 bases and J shed 7 bases, with 16 bases lying between them. In DNA, the CDR3 is TGCAGCGTTGCTACAGGGAGAACAGGCGGGGAGCTGTTTTTT. Translation: CSVATGRTGGELFF.

In this sample, this clone turned up a few times. V usage is TRBV29-1 and J usage is TRBJ2-7; D call uncertain. Germline V gene sequence: CDR1 SQVTM, CDR2 ANQGSEA. There are 13 residues in the CDR3. V lost 3 bases, J lost 2 bases, and 11 bases lay in between. CDR3 in DNA: TGCAGCGTTGACGCGGCAGCCGCCTACGAGCAGTACTTC. It specifies CSVDAAAAYEQYF.

The rearrangement links TRBV29-1 to TRBJ2-1, with 10 bases that match TRBD2. The J segment lost 7 bases and the V segment lost 3 bases, leaving 3 bases of the junction unmatched. The CDR3 contains 13 residues. Germline V gene sequence: CDR1 SQVTM, CDR2 ANQGSEA. The DNA of the CDR3 is TGCAGCGTTGATCTAGCGGGGGTAAATGAGCAGTTCTTC. Amino acids: CSVDLAGVNEQFF.

This clone occurred a few times. This rearrangement joins TRBV11-3 to TRBJ2-3; D unresolved. CDR3 length equals 17 residues. The V end was cut by 1 base, the J end by 2 bases, with 16 bases between. The V gene's germline CDR1 is SGHNT and CDR2 YENEEA. In DNA, the CDR3 is TGTGCCAGCAGCTTAGCAATCTTCGGAAGCGACACAGATACGCAGTATTTT. Translated: CASSLAIFGSDTDTQYF.

This clone turned up a few times. V usage is TRBV7-9 and J usage is TRBJ1-4, with 8 nucleotides matching TRBD1. The V segment lost 7 bases and the J segment 6 bases; nucleotides outside the gene matches: 10. Germline-derived CDR1 and CDR2 are SEHNR and FQNEAQ (reference sequence). The CDR3 is 15 residues long. The chain's CDR3 is CASNPGGQGDEKLFF. CDR3 DNA: TGTGCCAGCAACCCAGGCGGACAGGGAGATGAAAAACTGTTTTTT.

This clone was detected only once. V is TRBV5-1 and J is TRBJ2-5, with D possibly matching TRBD2 (6 bases). Trimming removed 1 base at V and 5 bases at J, with 15 bases between. CDR1 is SGHRS, CDR2 YFSETQ, per germline. The CDR3 has 15 amino acids. DNA for the CDR3: TGCGCCAGCAGCTTGTCCGCGGGGAGTCGTGAGACCCAGTACTTC. It encodes CASSLSAGSRETQYF.

The rearrangement joins TRBV30 to TRBJ1-1; TRBD1 is a possible D gene (5 bases). The CDR3 loop spans 12 amino acids. Per germline, CDR1 GTSNPN and CDR2 SVGIG (reference sequence). The CDR3, as DNA: TGTGCGATTTCCAGGGTAGGCACTGAAGCTTTCTTT. This sequence encodes CAISRVGTEAFF. Full variable domain (missing parts from reference TRBV30 and TRBJ1-1): SQTIHQWPATLVQPVGSPLSLECTVEGTSNPNLYWYRQAAGRGLQLLFYSVGIGQISSEVPQNLSASRPQDRQFILSSKKLLLSDSGFYLCAISRVGTEAFFGQGTRLTVV.

The chain combines TRBV29-1 with TRBJ2-3; TRBD1 or TRBD2 may be the D gene (5 bases each). This CDR3 region has 14 residues. V gave up 6 bases and J gave up 6 bases, with 19 bases separating them. The V gene's germline CDR1 is SQVTM and CDR2 ANQGSEA. CDR3: CSVDLRGAGDTQYF. Here the CDR3 DNA reads TGCAGCGTCGACCTTAGGGGAGCAGGTGATACGCAGTATTTT.

The chain couples TRBV5-1 to TRBJ2-7, with 7 bases that match TRBD1. This CDR3 spans 14 amino acids. The V gene end was trimmed by 4 bases and the J gene end by 6 bases; junction bases not matched to a gene: 10. Germline V lookup: CDR1 SGHRS, CDR2 YFSETQ. The CDR3 protein is CASSRAGTVGEQYF. The CDR3 nucleotides are TGCGCCAGCAGCCGGGCTGGGACAGTCGGCGAGCAGTACTTC.

The chain is built from TRBV2 and TRBJ2-2; possibly TRBD2 for D (5 bases). Trimming took off 6 bases at V and 1 base at J, with 9 bases between the two ends. Germline values: CDR1 SNHLY, CDR2 FYNNEI. CDR3 length: 14 residues. CDR3 bases: TGTGCCAGCAGCCTTGGAGGGAACACCGGGGAGCTGTTTTTT. This sequence encodes CASSLGGNTGELFF.

The chain employs TRBV6-1 and TRBJ2-3; D unresolved. CDR3 length equals 15 residues. Germline values: CDR1 MNHNS, CDR2 SASEGT. Trimming took 3 bases from V and 6 from J, leaving 16 bases between them. The CDR3 sequence: CASSEEGVPLDTQYF. Written as DNA, the CDR3 is TGTGCCAGCAGTGAGGAAGGCGTGCCTTTGGATACGCAGTATTTT.

The rearrangement uses TRBV28 and TRBJ2-3; 8 positions match TRBD1. The ends lost 6 bases at V and 4 bases at J; junction bases unmatched: 9. This CDR3 has 15 residues. CDR1 is MDHEN and CDR2 is SYDVKM in the germline V gene. The CDR3, as DNA: TGTGCCAGCAGCCAAGACAGGGGAAACGCAGATACGCAGTATTTT. Its protein product is CASSQDRGNADTQYF.